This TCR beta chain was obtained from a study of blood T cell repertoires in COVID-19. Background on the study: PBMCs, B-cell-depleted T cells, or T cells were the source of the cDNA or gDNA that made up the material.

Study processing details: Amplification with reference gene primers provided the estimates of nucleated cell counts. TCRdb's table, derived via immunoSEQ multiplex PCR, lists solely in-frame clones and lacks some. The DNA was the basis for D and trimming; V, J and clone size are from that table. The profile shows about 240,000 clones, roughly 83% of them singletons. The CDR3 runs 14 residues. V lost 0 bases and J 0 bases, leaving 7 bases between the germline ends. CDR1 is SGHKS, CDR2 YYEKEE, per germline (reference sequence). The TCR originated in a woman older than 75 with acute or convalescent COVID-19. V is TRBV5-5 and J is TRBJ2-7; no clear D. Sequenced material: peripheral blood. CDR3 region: CASSLGSDSYEQYF. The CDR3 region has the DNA TGTGCCAGCAGCTTGGGCAGCGACTCCTACGAGCAGTACTTC.